This is a list of T cell receptor beta chains from one sample in a study of blood T cell repertoires in COVID-19. Clones were read by immunoSEQ multiplex PCR, and TCRdb kept only the in-frame ones, dropping some. The top ten hold 0.85% to 0.95% of the sample, which has about 190,000 clones, approximately 87% seen once. Sample: peripheral blood. These receptors were taken from a woman between 18 and 29 years old who had recovered from COVID-19. The CDR3 runs from the conserved cysteine through the conserved F or W. Fields, in order: CDR3 length, D gene, J gene, clone size, V gene, CDR3 DNA, CDR3 protein. A D gene is named only where the DNA matches it firmly. Expanded clones get a size class; other rows say once, few or many, or leave the size out.

>16|TRBD2|TRBJ2-3|NA|TRBV9
TGTGCCAGCAGCGTAGCTACTAGCGTAAGGTCAGATACGCAGTATTTT
CASSVATSVRSDTQYF
>15|NA|TRBJ2-1|once|TRBV3-1/TRBV3-2
TGTGCCAGCAGCTATGGAGGGGGCCCCTACAATGAGCAGTTCTTC
CASSYGGGPYNEQFF
>13|NA|TRBJ2-5|NA|TRBV7-2
TGTGCCAGCAGCTTAGAATCCTTTGGCTCCCAGTACTTC
CASSLESFGSQYF
>18|TRBD1|TRBJ1-2|NA|TRBV2
TGTGCCGTCCCCGGGACAGGGGGCAAGAAGATGGGTAACTATGGCTACACCTTC
CAVPGTGGKKMGNYGYTF
>13|NA|TRBJ1-5|once|TRBV5-6
TGTGCCAGCAGCTTGCAGGGGAATCAGCCCCAGCATTTT
CASSLQGNQPQHF
>15|TRBD1|TRBJ2-5|NA|TRBV7-2
TGTGCCAGCAGCCAGGCCCCACAGGGGGCTGAGACCCAGTACTTC
CASSQAPQGAETQYF
>13|NA|TRBJ1-5|NA|TRBV9
TGTGCCAGCAGCTCCTCGACTGTTCAGCCCCAGCATTTT
CASSSSTVQPQHF
>13|NA|TRBJ2-5|NA|TRBV18
TGTGCCAGCTCACCACTCAGGCAAGAGACCCAGTACTTC
CASSPLRQETQYF
>15|NA|TRBJ2-3|NA|TRBV9
TGTGCCAGCATCATCCCCCCCCCGGGGACAGATACGCAGTATTTT
CASIIPPPGTDTQYF
>15|NA|TRBJ1-5|NA|TRBV27
TGTGCCAGCAGTTTGTTAGGGGGAGTTTCCCAGCCCCAGCATTTT
CASSLLGGVSQPQHF
>15|NA|TRBJ2-1|NA|TRBV30
TGTGCCTGGAGTGTACAAGCGGGCATCTACAATGAGCAGTTCTTC
CAWSVQAGIYNEQFF